This T cell receptor (beta chain) comes out of a study of response to subunit inactivated influenza vaccine (dated by TCRdb to 2016 to 2019). For the study in its entirety: Deep quantitative profiling of the T cell receptor repertoire was used in the study to follow responses to a trivalent subunit inactivated influenza vaccine. General findings and caveats noted by the study authors: It was suggested by the authors that each seasonal influenza vaccination may recruit only a limited number of new T cells.

This clonotype was counted at least ten times. Its antigen is not yet known. Base qualities are not provided; no much larger clone lies one nucleotide away. The CDR3 spans 15 residues, from the cysteine through the phenylalanine. Only the CDR3 portion is preserved as DNA: 45 bases, with reading frame beginning at the first base. The germline V gene encodes CDR1 MNHEY and CDR2 SVGAGI. V ends up 2 bases short and J 5 bases short, with an unmatched junction base count of 7. The method behind the library was RT-PCR. Sequenced using an Illumina HiSeq 2500. Starting from the raw public reads, TCRdb applied fastp trimming at Q25, assembled clones with MiXCR and retained in-frame beta chains. For every CDR3 protein sequence, its rows merge into one entry that carries the most common genes and DNA. This sample comprises approximately 730,000 distinct CDR3 sequences, roughly 13% of them detected only once. The top ten clones comprise approximately 6.5% of the sample.

This receptor chain uses TRBV6-5 and TRBJ2-3, with 7 bases matching TRBD1. The sequence derives from a man aged 50-60 years who received an inactivated influenza vaccine. Donor details come from another sample of the same person, matched by shared clones. The sample was PBMCs from blood, taken 14 to 15 days before vaccination. In nucleotide form, the sequence is TGTGCCAGCAGTTACAGGACAGGCCACGTAGATACGCAGTATTTT. Its protein is CASSYRTGHVDTQYF.